One and the same sample provided the 17 T cell receptor beta chains below, sequenced in a study of cytomegalovirus exposure and HLA in healthy donors. The PCR had 60 Vbeta and 13 Jbeta primers. The protocol was immunoSEQ multiplex PCR, while the TCRdb copy is restricted to in-frame clones and leaves out a portion. The data show about 170,000 clones, almost 80% seen once. Sequencing was performed on PBMCs. Every receptor here comes from a woman aged 45-59 years in good health and CMV-seropositive.

The gene calls are TRBV18 and TRBJ2-3, with 10 positions matching TRBD1. This CDR3 comprises 15 residues. Germline CDR1 reads KGHSH; CDR2 reads LQKENI. The junction had 5 bases not matched to a gene; V was cut back by 5 bases and J by 3 bases. In DNA form, the CDR3 reads TGTGCCAGCTCAACTAGACAGGGGGCGACAGATACGCAGTATTTT. Protein product: CASSTRQGATDTQYF.

The rearrangement joins TRBV14 to TRBJ2-5; D uncertain. Germline V CDR1 and CDR2: SGHDN, FVKESK. V shed 0 bases and J shed 0 bases, with 5 bases lying between them. The CDR3 spans 14 residues. CDR3 region: CASSQDMYQETQYF. CDR3 in DNA: TGTGCCAGCAGCCAAGACATGTACCAAGAGACCCAGTACTTC. Full variable domain (rest looked up from reference TRBV14 and TRBJ2-5): EAGVTQFPSHSVIEKGQTVTLRCDPISGHDNLYWYRRVMGKEIKFLLHFVKESKQDESGMPNNRFLAERTGGTYSTLKVQPAELEDSGVYFCASSQDMYQETQYFGPGTRLLVL.

This clone has only one observation. The V call is TRBV4-3, the J call TRBJ2-2, with D perhaps matching TRBD1 (6 bases). Trimming pared 1 base from V and 3 bases from J, leaving 12 bases between. Germline values: CDR1 LGHNA, CDR2 YSLEER. There are 16 residues in the CDR3. In nucleotides, the CDR3 is TGCGCCAGCAGCCAAGGGACAGAGCTCGACACCGGGGAGCTGTTTTTT. Translated: CASSQGTELDTGELFF.

This chain joins TRBV28 and TRBJ1-6; 7 nucleotides agree with TRBD1. CDR3 length: 14 residues. The V gene's germline CDR1 is MDHEN and CDR2 SYDVKM. The trim removed 7 bases at V and 6 bases at J, leaving 6 bases unmatched. CDR3 in DNA: TGTGCCAGCATGGGGCGACAGGGTAATTCACCCCTCCACTTT. It translates to CASMGRQGNSPLHF.

Points on this clone: Additional DNA sequences in this sample encode the identical CDR3. This rearrangement joins TRBV9 to TRBJ1-5; maybe TRBD1 (5 bases). The CDR3 is 14 amino acids. The germline CDR1 and CDR2 sequences are SGDLS and YYNGEE. The V end lost 2 bases, the J end lost 7 bases, and 13 bases lay between the germline ends. CDR3 bases: TGTGCCAGCAGCGTGGACGGGGCGGGACAGCCCCAGCATTTT. It yields the protein CASSVDGAGQPQHF.

The J gene is TRBJ2-2, the V gene TRBV5-1, with TRBD2 matching 9 bases. Germline values: CDR1 SGHRS, CDR2 YFSETQ. The CDR3 is 19 amino acids. J lost 8 bases, V lost 2 bases, and 19 bases had no gene match. The CDR3 DNA reads as TGCGCCAGCAGCTTTGAGACACACCGCGGGGGGGCCGCCCGTGGGGAGCTGTTTTTT. Translation: CASSFETHRGGAARGELFF.

This clone appeared a few times. The chain is built from TRBV6-5 and TRBJ2-7; D gene ambiguous. The CDR3 has 15 residues. Trimming left V 6 bases short and J 2 bases short, with 17 bases between. Germline values: CDR1 MNHEY, CDR2 SVGAGI. The DNA of the CDR3 is TGTGCCAGCAGATCCATCTCGACTGATCCCTACGAGCAGTACTTC. This sequence encodes CASRSISTDPYEQYF.

The CDR3 here is CASSSYYTGELFF. The CDR3 bases are TGTGCCAGCAGCTCCTATTACACCGGGGAGCTGTTTTTT. The genes are TRBV11-3 and TRBJ2-2, with unresolved D. Germline lookup yields CDR1 SGHNT and CDR2 YENEEA. The V gene lost 4 bases and the J gene lost 3 bases, with 6 bases spanning the gap. This CDR3 comprises 13 residues.

The V call is TRBV5-4, the J call TRBJ2-3; no clear D. Trimming removed 2 bases at V and 2 bases at J, with 6 bases between. Looked up from germline, CDR1 is SGHNT and CDR2 is YYREEE (reference sequence). CDR3 length equals 13 residues. The CDR3 sequence is CASSFPTTDTQYF. CDR3 sequence (DNA): TGTGCCAGCAGCTTTCCTACCACAGATACGCAGTATTTT.

The chain employs TRBV19 and TRBJ1-5; 11 nucleotides match TRBD1. Germline V lookup: CDR1 LNHDA, CDR2 SQIVND (reference sequence). The junction had 6 bases not matched to a gene; V was cut back by 2 bases and J by 0 bases. The CDR3 totals 18 residues. CDR3 region: CASSIRTGGVRSNQPQHF. The CDR3 region has the DNA TGTGCCAGTAGTATACGGACAGGGGGCGTGCGTAGCAATCAGCCCCAGCATTTT.

DNA of the CDR3: TGTGCCAGCAGCGTAGAGCAGGGCTGGGGTGAAAAACTGTTTTTT. Protein sequence: CASSVEQGWGEKLFF. This rearrangement joins TRBV9 to TRBJ1-4; tentative D call: TRBD1 (5 bases). Trimming took 0 bases from V and 7 from J, leaving 13 bases between them. The CDR3 spans 15 residues. Per the germline V gene, CDR1 is SGDLS and CDR2 is YYNGEE.

The J gene is TRBJ2-7, the V gene TRBV28, with 10 bases lining up with TRBD2. Germline V gene sequence: CDR1 MDHEN, CDR2 SYDVKM. V lost 6 bases, J lost 1 base, and 9 bases stayed unmatched. The CDR3 extends over 16 amino acids. The CDR3 coding sequence is TGTGCCAGCAGCGCGCCCCGACTAGCGGGTTCCTACGAGCAGTACTTC. Translating it yields CASSAPRLAGSYEQYF.

The V and J genes are TRBV5-4 and TRBJ1-1; no definite D call. In germline, CDR1 is SGHNT, CDR2 YYREEE (reference sequence). The CDR3 is 12 residues long. The V and J ends lost 0 bases and 4 bases respectively, with 4 bases between them. The CDR3 DNA follows: TGTGCCAGCAGCTTGGGGGCCACTGAAGCTTTCTTT. This encodes CASSLGATEAFF.

This clone showed up just a few times. At the DNA level, this CDR3 is encoded by other sequences in the same sample as well. V gene TRBV9 combines with J gene TRBJ1-4, with a weak D call TRBD1 (5 bases). Trimming removed 6 bases from V and 10 bases from J, with 19 bases in between. The CDR3 consists of 14 residues. Germline loops: CDR1 SGDLS, CDR2 YYNGEE. DNA for the CDR3: TGTGCCAGCAACGCAAACGGCGGCGGGGGAAAACTGTTTTTT. Translating gives CASNANGGGGKLFF.

This rearrangement joins TRBV9 to TRBJ1-3; D possibly corresponds to TRBD1 (6 bases). Germline CDR1 and CDR2: SGDLS and YYNGEE. This CDR3 has 15 amino acids. The V end lost 4 bases, the J end lost 0 bases, and 11 bases lay between the germline ends. DNA of the CDR3: TGTGCCAGCAGCATCGACAGGTTCTCTGGAAACACCATATATTTT. This codes for CASSIDRFSGNTIYF.

The CDR3 reads CASSFRGLGTEAFF. CDR3 coding DNA: TGTGCCAGCAGTTTCAGGGGTTTGGGCACTGAAGCTTTCTTT. The chain uses TRBV6-5 and TRBJ1-1; D perhaps matches TRBD1 (6 bases). Trimming shortened V by 4 bases and J by 4 bases, and 13 bases separated the two germline ends. Germline lookup yields CDR1 MNHEY and CDR2 SVGAGI. There are 14 residues in the CDR3.

V usage is TRBV28 and J usage is TRBJ1-2; tentative D call: TRBD1 (5 bases). This CDR3 has 12 residues. Trimming took off 6 bases at V and 7 bases at J, with 12 bases between the two ends. In germline, CDR1 is MDHEN, CDR2 SYDVKM. CDR3 sequence: CASSLYRSGYTF. CDR3 DNA: TGTGCCAGCAGCCTCTACAGGTCTGGCTACACCTTC.